The T cell receptor beta chain under discussion was sequenced for a study of T-cell reconstitution after alpha-beta-depleted transplantation in children. Unique molecular identifiers were used in preparing the TCRbeta library. Each CDR3 protein gets one entry after TCRdb re-called the PCR reads with MiXCR. The sample contains more than 150,000 distinct CDR3 sequences, 13% to 15% of which appear only once. This CDR3 has 13 residues. V shed 4 bases and J shed 4 bases, with 14 bases lying between them. Germline V gene sequence: CDR1 GTSNPN, CDR2 SVGIG (reference sequence). In this sample, this clonotype turned up many times.

This TCR came from a human donor who donated a stem cell graft to a child with acute lymphoblastic leukemia. This chain connects TRBV30 to TRBJ2-7, with TRBD1 as a possible D gene (7 bases). Sequences were derived from PBMCs from the stem cell graft donor, sampled from the stem cell graft. The CDR3 spells CAWKGAGRYEQYF. The DNA for the CDR3 is TGTGCCTGGAAGGGGGCGGGGAGGTACGAGCAGTACTTC. Complete variable domain (other parts from reference TRBV30 and TRBJ2-7): SQTIHQWPATLVQPVGSPLSLECTVEGTSNPNLYWYRQAAGRGLQLLFYSVGIGQISSEVPQNLSASRPQDRQFILSSKKLLLSDSGFYLCAWKGAGRYEQYFGPGTRLTVT.